Presented here are 8 T cell receptor beta chains from one specimen sequenced in a study of blood T cell repertoires in COVID-19. Profiling relied on immunoSEQ multiplex PCR, and the TCRdb table lists in-frame clones only, not all of them. The profile covers 50,000 to 70,000 clones, with 87% appearing a single time and 6.9% taken by the ten largest. Sequencing was done on a sample of peripheral blood. The receptors here all came from a man between 60 and 75 years old with active or convalescent COVID-19.

The chain uses TRBV5-5 and TRBJ1-1, with D maybe TRBD1 (6 bases). In germline, CDR1 is SGHKS, CDR2 YYEKEE (reference sequence). The CDR3 length is 15 residues. Trimming stripped 0 bases from V and 1 base from J, with 10 bases between. CDR3 in amino acids: CASSLVGHWNTEAFF. CDR3 nucleotide sequence: TGTGCCAGCAGCTTGGTGGGACACTGGAACACTGAAGCTTTCTTT.

The rearrangement links TRBV19 to TRBJ1-1; the D gene is possibly TRBD1 (6 bases). V was pared by 0 bases and J by 1 base, with 18 bases between. The CDR3 loop spans 18 amino acids. Germline V gene data show CDR1 as LNHDA and CDR2 as SQIVND (reference sequence). For the CDR3, the DNA is TGTGCCAGTAGTATAGATAGAAGAGGGTCAGGGGCGAACACTGAAGCTTTCTTT. Translation gives CASSIDRRGSGANTEAFF.

The chain couples TRBV5-6 to TRBJ1-3, with D perhaps TRBD1 (6 bases). CDR3 length: 14 amino acids. V was cut by 6 bases and J by 2 bases, with 12 bases left in between. Looked up from germline, CDR1 is SGHDT and CDR2 is YYEEEE. CDR3 sequence: CASTLQGTGNTIYF. The DNA of the CDR3 is TGTGCCAGCACCTTACAGGGTACTGGAAACACCATATATTTT.

The chain employs TRBV5-6 and TRBJ2-5; 14 bases are a match to TRBD2. Germline trimming cut 2 bases from V and 5 bases from J; bases unmatched to any gene: 8. The germline V gene encodes CDR1 SGHDT and CDR2 YYEEEE. The CDR3 is 17 amino acids. In DNA, the CDR3 is TGTGCCAGCAGCTTCTCCGGACTAGCGGGGGGTAAGGAGACCCAGTACTTC. Amino acids: CASSFSGLAGGKETQYF.

The sample holds a few counts of this clone. The chain couples TRBV3-1 (or the pseudogene TRBV3-2) to TRBJ2-7; 9 nucleotides agree with TRBD1. The J segment lost 3 bases and the V segment lost 2 bases, leaving 5 bases of the junction unmatched. The CDR3 consists of 15 residues. CDR1 and CDR2 from the germline V gene are LGHDT and YNNKEL (reference sequence). CDR3 in amino acids: CASSQRRTGVYEQYF. The CDR3 DNA is TGTGCCAGCAGCCAAAGGCGGACAGGGGTCTACGAGCAGTACTTC.

The chain couples TRBV15 to TRBJ2-5, with 10 bases identical to TRBD1. V dropped 0 bases and J dropped 0; count of bases not matched to a gene: 10. The CDR3 is made up of 19 amino acids. Germline CDR1 LNHNV, CDR2 YYDKDF (reference sequence). The CDR3 DNA follows: TGTGCCACCAGCAGAGAGAAGAGACAGGGGGCACCCCACCAAGAGACCCAGTACTTC. Protein sequence: CATSREKRQGAPHQETQYF.

The rearrangement joins TRBV7-2 to TRBJ2-7; 8 bases agree with TRBD1. The CDR3 is 14 residues long. The germline V gene has CDR1 SGHTA and CDR2 FQGNSA. The V and J ends lost 6 bases and 7 bases, in that order; junction bases with no gene match: 11. This CDR3 is CASSYAGGGEEQYF. In DNA, the CDR3 is TGTGCCAGCAGTTACGCAGGGGGCGGCGAAGAGCAGTACTTC.

The chain has TRBV18 and TRBJ2-3; D gene ambiguous. The V and J ends lost 5 bases and 5 bases respectively, with 11 bases between them. The CDR3 covers 13 residues. The germline V gene has CDR1 KGHSH and CDR2 LQKENI. The CDR3 loop reads CASSDKLGDTQYF. CDR3 in DNA: TGTGCCAGCTCAGACAAATTGGGAGATACGCAGTATTTT.